What follows are 30 T cell receptor beta chains derived from one specimen sequenced in a study of TIL therapy for anti-PD-1-resistant metastatic lung cancer. Stated time point: pre-treatment sample, taken before nivolumab and TIL therapy. The tumor samples were excised metastases, mostly pleural nodules or supraclavicular lymph nodes. The immunoSEQ assay was v3. Profiling relied on immunoSEQ multiplex PCR, and the TCRdb table lists in-frame clones only, not all of them. The sample lists more than 90,000 clones; 55% to 75% were seen once. The sequences come from tumor tissue, collected at baseline. These receptors all stem from a person aged 25 to 85 with non-small cell lung cancer.

J is TRBJ2-3 and V is TRBV5-4, with D unclear. Germline loops: CDR1 SGHNT, CDR2 YYREEE (reference sequence). The V end was cut by 6 bases, the J end by 2 bases, with 22 bases between. The CDR3 covers 17 residues. CDR3: CASKVAFRSVITDTQYF. For the CDR3, the DNA is TGTGCCAGCAAGGTCGCGTTCCGGAGCGTGATCACAGATACGCAGTATTTT.

V is TRBV7-9 and J is TRBJ1-2, with TRBD1 matching 9 bases. This CDR3 spans 17 amino acids. Unmatched junction bases numbered 25, after V lost 10 bases and J lost 10 bases. The germline V gene has CDR1 SEHNR and CDR2 FQNEAQ (reference sequence). The CDR3 DNA reads TGTGCCACCCACATTAGCGGAAGGCCCCGGGACAGGGCTTTCTACACCTTC. It yields the protein CATHISGRPRDRAFYTF.

This clone was found many times. This chain joins TRBV7-3 and TRBJ2-7; D gene ambiguous. V lost 4 bases and J 3 bases, leaving 4 bases between the germline ends. CDR3 length: 11 residues. Germline CDR1 is SGHTA and CDR2 is FQGTGA. CDR3 protein: CASSSLYEQYF. The CDR3 bases are TGTGCCAGCAGCTCCCTCTACGAGCAGTACTTC. Full variable domain (rest looked up from reference TRBV7-3 and TRBJ2-7): GAGVSQTPSNKVTEKGKYVELRCDPISGHTALYWYRQSLGQGPEFLIYFQGTGAADDSGLPNDRFFAVRPEGSVSTLKIQRTERGDSAVYLCASSSLYEQYFGPGTRLTVT.

The chain uses TRBV30 and TRBJ1-2, with D unresolved. This CDR3 has 13 residues. Deletions cut 0 bases from V and 3 bases from J, with 8 bases between. The germline V gene has CDR1 GTSNPN and CDR2 SVGIG (reference sequence). The CDR3 DNA reads TGTGCCTGGAGTGTACGGGCAGACTATGGCTACACCTTC. Its protein product is CAWSVRADYGYTF.

This chain joins TRBV5-1 and TRBJ2-7; no definite D call. V gave up 4 bases and J gave up 4 bases, with 18 bases separating them. The germline CDR1 and CDR2 sequences are SGHRS and YFSETQ. The CDR3 totals 15 residues. The CDR3 protein is CASSISGSTGYEQYF. The CDR3 nucleotides read TGCGCCAGCAGCATCTCCGGGTCGACTGGGTACGAGCAGTACTTC. Full variable domain (outside the CDR3, taken from reference TRBV5-1 and TRBJ2-7): KAGVTQTPRYLIKTRGQQVTLSCSPISGHRSVSWYQQTPGQGLQFLFEYFSETQRNKGNFPGRFSGRQFSNSRSEMNVSTLELGDSALYLCASSISGSTGYEQYFGPGTRLTVT.

The chain has TRBV5-5 and TRBJ2-6; D is possibly TRBD1 or TRBD2 (5 bases each). Between the trimmed V and J ends, which lost 4 bases and 0 bases, there was a span of 14 bases. CDR3 length: 17 amino acids. Germline CDR1 is SGHKS and CDR2 is YYEKEE (reference sequence). This chain's CDR3 is CASSHPGRSSGANVLTF. As DNA, the CDR3 is TGTGCCAGCAGCCATCCGGGACGCTCCTCTGGGGCCAACGTCCTGACTTTC.

This chain connects TRBV15 to TRBJ2-3, with 9 bases matching TRBD1. CDR1 and CDR2 from the germline V gene are LNHNV and YYDKDF (reference sequence). The CDR3 is 18 residues long. V was pared by 0 bases and J by 4 bases, with 11 bases of the junction left unmatched. Here the CDR3 reads CATSRDRATGGISDTQYF. CDR3 DNA sequence: TGTGCCACCAGCAGAGATAGGGCCACAGGGGGCATCTCAGATACGCAGTATTTT. Based on the CDR3 plus reference TRBV15 and TRBJ2-3, the full variable domain is DAMVIQNPRYQVTQFGKPVTLSCSQTLNHNVMYWYQQKSSQAPKLLFHYYDKDFNNEADTPDNFQSRRPNTSFCFLDIRSPGLGDTAMYLCATSRDRATGGISDTQYFGPGTRLTVL.

The chain carries TRBV18 and TRBJ1-3, with unresolved D. Looked up from germline, CDR1 is KGHSH and CDR2 is LQKENI. Trimming cost V 6 bases and J 0 bases, with 15 bases left between them. The CDR3 spans 16 residues. The CDR3 coding sequence is TGTGCCAGCTCCCCCGTGGACTCAAGCTCTGGAAACACCATATATTTT. Translating gives CASSPVDSSSGNTIYF.

The chain recombines TRBV28 with TRBJ2-3; 10 bases are a match to TRBD2. CDR3 size: 20 residues. Germline loops: CDR1 MDHEN, CDR2 SYDVKM. After removal of 4 bases from V and 2 bases from J, the junction contained 18 bases not matched to a gene. CDR3 sequence reads: CASSSFYIQAGGLVTDTQYF. The CDR3 DNA is TGTGCCAGCAGTTCTTTTTACATTCAAGCGGGGGGGCTCGTCACAGATACGCAGTATTTT.

This chain links TRBV19 with TRBJ2-3; D call uncertain. CDR3 length: 13 residues. Germline V CDR1 and CDR2: LNHDA, SQIVND (reference sequence). Trimming took 1 base from V and 4 from J, leaving 6 bases between them. The CDR3 DNA reads as TGTGCCAGTAGTATAGTGTGGGCAGATACGCAGTATTTT. Its protein product is CASSIVWADTQYF.

The genes are TRBV5-1 and TRBJ2-1; a weak D match, TRBD2 (6 bases). The CDR3 sequence is 17 residues long. The ends were cut back, 1 base at V and 0 bases at J, with 14 bases in the middle. CDR1 and CDR2 (germline): SGHRS, YFSETQ. The CDR3 here is CASSLHSGPSSYNEQFF. In nucleotides, the CDR3 is TGCGCCAGCAGCTTGCATAGCGGACCTAGCTCCTACAATGAGCAGTTCTTC.

The chain recombines TRBV6-5 with TRBJ2-1; no reliable D call. Germline V gene data show CDR1 as MNHEY and CDR2 as SVGAGI. V lost 5 bases and J lost 1, with 12 bases in between. The CDR3 contains 15 residues. In DNA form, the CDR3 reads TGTGCCAGCAGTCTTTCTACCATTTCCTACAATGAGCAGTTCTTC. Protein product: CASSLSTISYNEQFF.

The chain has TRBV25-1 and TRBJ2-7, with D tentatively TRBD2 (5 bases). Deletions cut 2 bases from V and 3 bases from J, with 5 bases between. This CDR3 has 12 amino acids. Germline lookup yields CDR1 MGHDK and CDR2 SYGVNS. CDR3 residues: CASSEEGYEQYF. For the CDR3, the DNA is TGTGCCAGCAGTGAAGAGGGCTACGAGCAGTACTTC.

This clone was recorded many times. V gene TRBV29-1 combines with J gene TRBJ1-1; 7 bases agree with TRBD1. The V and J ends lost 1 base and 1 base, in that order; junction bases with no gene match: 6. The CDR3 length is 15 residues. The germline V gene has CDR1 SQVTM and CDR2 ANQGSEA. The DNA of the CDR3 is TGCAGCGTTGAAGGTTCGGACAGGACGAACACTGAAGCTTTCTTT. This gives the protein CSVEGSDRTNTEAFF.

V gene TRBV19 combines with J gene TRBJ2-7; 13 bases line up with TRBD2. The germline gives CDR1 LNHDA, CDR2 SQIVND (reference sequence). There are 16 residues in the CDR3. The junction had 10 bases not matched to a gene; V was cut back by 5 bases and J by 6 bases. In DNA, the CDR3 is TGTGCCAGTAGTTCCCCGGGACTAGCGGGACCGGGCGAGCAGTACTTC. This encodes CASSSPGLAGPGEQYF.

This clone was counted between two and nine times. The chain employs TRBV2 and TRBJ1-1, with D possibly TRBD1 on 6 matching bases. V was cut by 11 bases and J by 10 bases, with 23 bases left in between. Germline CDR1 and CDR2: SNHLY and FYNNEI. The CDR3 covers 13 residues. The CDR3: CAGGGQLPTGAFF. In DNA, the CDR3 is TGTGCCGGAGGGGGACAACTACCAACGGGAGCTTTCTTT.

This sequence joins TRBV7-3 and TRBJ2-7; D is uncertain. From germline, CDR1 is SGHTA and CDR2 FQGTGA. Trimming stripped 1 base from V and 4 bases from J, with 8 bases between. The CDR3 extends over 13 amino acids. CDR3 sequence (DNA): TGTGCCAGCAGCTTAAACCCCAAATACGAGCAGTACTTC. This codes for CASSLNPKYEQYF.

The rearrangement links TRBV27 to TRBJ2-5; TRBD1 or TRBD2 may be the D gene (5 bases each). The CDR3 contains 13 residues. Trimming took 3 bases from V and 6 from J, leaving 11 bases between them. Germline V gives CDR1 MNHEY, CDR2 SMNVEV (reference sequence). CDR3 nucleotides: TGTGCCAGCAGTTTGTACGAGGGGAAGACCCAGTACTTC. This translates into CASSLYEGKTQYF.

The rearrangement uses TRBV7-9 and TRBJ2-2; tentatively, D is TRBD1 or TRBD2 (6 bases each). Deletions cut 1 base from V and 7 bases from J, with 16 bases between. Germline V gene data show CDR1 as SEHNR and CDR2 as FQNEAQ (reference sequence). There are 16 residues in the CDR3. CDR3 sequence: CASSLVDTGAGGELFF. DNA of the CDR3: TGTGCCAGCAGCTTAGTCGATACGGGGGCGGGCGGGGAGCTGTTTTTT.

The J gene is TRBJ2-7, the V gene TRBV20-1, with 8 bases aligning to TRBD1. Germline V CDR1 and CDR2: DFQATT, SNEGSKA (reference sequence). Trimming cost V 7 bases and J 6 bases; bases outside gene matches: 5. The CDR3 loop spans 11 amino acids. The CDR3 region has the DNA TGCAGTGTCAGGGGGCTAGGCGAGCAGTACTTC. Its translation: CSVRGLGEQYF.

The chain carries TRBV7-8 and TRBJ2-5; D unclear. V lost 2 bases, J lost 4 bases, and 11 bases lay in between. Germline-derived CDR1 and CDR2 are SGHVS and FQNEAQ. The CDR3 covers 14 residues. CDR3: CASSLSVWGETQYF. For the CDR3, the DNA is TGTGCCAGCAGCTTAAGCGTTTGGGGAGAGACCCAGTACTTC.

The genes are TRBV28 and TRBJ2-3; TRBD1 is a possible D gene (6 bases). Germline-derived CDR1 and CDR2 are MDHEN and SYDVKM. V was trimmed by 4 bases and J by 3 bases, leaving 14 bases between them. The CDR3 is made up of 15 amino acids. The CDR3 here is CASSSPGVGTDTQYF. As DNA, the CDR3 is TGTGCCAGCAGTTCCCCAGGGGTCGGGACAGATACGCAGTATTTT.

The chain carries TRBV10-3 and TRBJ2-7; maybe TRBD2 (7 bases). The CDR3 consists of 14 residues. V gave up 2 bases and J gave up 5 bases, with 13 bases separating them. Germline V gives CDR1 ENHRY, CDR2 SYGVKD. The DNA for the CDR3 is TGTGCCATCAGTGAGGGGCCCGGGGGGCACGAGCAGTACTTC. It yields the protein CAISEGPGGHEQYF.

The chain couples TRBV7-2 to TRBJ2-1, with 12 bases fitting TRBD2. Germline V CDR1 and CDR2: SGHTA, FQGNSA. Unmatched junction bases numbered 9, after V lost 0 bases and J lost 0 bases. The CDR3 length is 20 residues. The chain's CDR3 is CASSLALTSGGWSSYNEQFF. Here the CDR3 DNA reads TGTGCCAGCAGCTTAGCCCTGACTAGCGGGGGCTGGAGCTCCTACAATGAGCAGTTCTTC.

The rearrangement uses TRBV4-3 and TRBJ1-4; unclear D gene. CDR1 LGHNA and CDR2 YSLEER come from the germline V gene. Between the trimmed V and J ends, which lost 0 bases and 5 bases, there was a span of 13 bases. The CDR3 consists of 16 residues. The CDR3 nucleotides are TGCGCCAGCAGCCAAGATTTCCCCGGGCCCAATGAAAAACTGTTTTTT. This sequence encodes CASSQDFPGPNEKLFF.

V gene TRBV10-3 combines with J gene TRBJ2-1; the match to TRBD2 covers 9 bases. Trimming at V came to 5 bases and at J to 8 bases, leaving 4 bases not matched to a gene. Germline V gene data show CDR1 as ENHRY and CDR2 as SYGVKD. This CDR3 has 13 amino acids. CDR3 loop: CAISRTSADEQFF. The DNA of the CDR3 is TGTGCCATCAGTCGGACTAGCGCGGATGAGCAGTTCTTC.

The V call is TRBV5-5, the J call TRBJ2-5; 11 bases match TRBD2. The V and J ends lost 4 bases and 0 bases, in that order; junction bases with no gene match: 8. The CDR3 consists of 17 residues. Germline lookup yields CDR1 SGHKS and CDR2 YYEKEE (reference sequence). The CDR3 loop is CASSEGVLAGDQETQYF. The CDR3 region has the DNA TGTGCCAGCAGCGAGGGCGTACTAGCGGGAGACCAAGAGACCCAGTACTTC.

The chain combines TRBV7-2 with TRBJ2-1, with TRBD1 matching over 9 bases. Germline V CDR1 and CDR2: SGHTA, FQGNSA. V was pared by 5 bases and J by 8 bases, with 13 bases of the junction left unmatched. The CDR3 runs 16 residues. CDR3 coding DNA: TGTGCCAGCAGCAGCACCGGGACAGGGAGGTGGGATGAGCAGTTCTTC. It yields the protein CASSSTGTGRWDEQFF. Full variable domain (missing parts from reference TRBV7-2 and TRBJ2-1): GAGVSQSPSNKVTEKGKDVELRCDPISGHTALYWYRQSLGQGLEFLIYFQGNSAPDKSGLPSDRFSAERTGGSVSTLTIQRTQQEDSAVYLCASSSTGTGRWDEQFFGPGTRLTVL.

This clone was counted at least ten times. The rearrangement uses TRBV19 and TRBJ2-7; TRBD1 matches 9 bases. CDR3 size: 13 residues. Germline trimming cut 6 bases from V and 6 bases from J; bases unmatched to any gene: 6. Germline V lookup: CDR1 LNHDA, CDR2 SQIVND (reference sequence). The CDR3 region is CASSPRDRAEQYF. CDR3 nucleotide sequence: TGTGCCAGTAGCCCACGGGACAGGGCCGAGCAGTACTTC. Full variable domain (rest looked up from reference TRBV19 and TRBJ2-7): DGGITQSPKYLFRKEGQNVTLSCEQNLNHDAMYWYRQDPGQGLRLIYYSQIVNDFQKGDIAEGYSVSREKKESFPLTVTSAQKNPTAFYLCASSPRDRAEQYFGPGTRLTVT.

The CDR3 spells CASSLRVSSYNEQFF. CDR3 nucleotides: TGCGCCAGCAGCTTGAGGGTTAGCTCCTACAATGAGCAGTTCTTC. This rearrangement joins TRBV5-1 to TRBJ2-1; D ambiguous. The germline V gene encodes CDR1 SGHRS and CDR2 YFSETQ. This CDR3 spans 15 amino acids. V lost 1 base and J 0 bases, leaving 8 bases between the germline ends.